The 16 T cell receptor beta chains below come from one sample, sequenced in a study of identical twins. TCRdb used MiXCR to reprocess the 5' RACE reads, holding one entry per CDR3 protein. The data show around 490,000 distinct CDR3 sequences, with about 15% seen just once and roughly 0.46% held by the top ten. These data also formed part of another study, on yellow fever vaccine responses in identical twins.

Sequencing was performed on CD4+ T cells sorted from blood. These receptors all come from a woman between 18 and 29 years old in good health.

The chain combines TRBV19 with TRBJ2-7; the match to TRBD1 covers 8 bases. V lost 1 base and J lost 2; bases outside the gene matches: 1. Germline CDR1 is LNHDA and CDR2 is SQIVND (reference sequence). The CDR3 is 14 amino acids. The CDR3 DNA reads TGTGCCAGTAGTATAGGGGACAGGCCCTACGAGCAGTACTTC. It codes for CASSIGDRPYEQYF.

This clonotype was seen only a few times. The chain employs TRBV6-2 or TRBV6-3 and TRBJ1-2; 7 bases are shared with TRBD1. The J segment lost 5 bases and the V segment lost 4 bases, leaving 13 bases of the junction unmatched. The CDR3 totals 16 residues. Germline assignment: CDR1 MNHEY and CDR2 SVGEGT. The CDR3 region is CASSSYDREVWYGYTF. The CDR3, as DNA: TGTGCCAGCAGTTCCTATGACAGGGAAGTATGGTATGGCTACACCTTC.

This clonotype came up a few times. V gene TRBV7-9 combines with J gene TRBJ2-1, with D hard to call. This CDR3 has 16 amino acids. Trimming left V 4 bases short and J 1 base short, with 14 bases between. Germline-derived CDR1 and CDR2 are SEHNR and FQNEAQ (reference sequence). CDR3 DNA sequence: TGTGCCAGCAGCTCGAAAAAGGTTGGGTCCTACAATGAGCAGTTCTTC. Translation: CASSSKKVGSYNEQFF.

This chain joins TRBV7-8 and TRBJ2-1, with D possibly being TRBD2 (6 bases). Germline V gene lookup returns CDR1 SGHVS and CDR2 FQNEAQ. V lost 6 bases and J 5 bases, leaving 17 bases between the germline ends. CDR3 length: 15 residues. The CDR3: CASRYLATLNNEQFF. CDR3 nucleotide sequence: TGTGCCAGCAGGTACCTAGCGACACTGAACAATGAGCAGTTCTTC.

The gene calls are TRBV20-1 and TRBJ2-5; the match to TRBD2 covers 13 bases. The CDR3 is 17 amino acids. The V and J ends lost 3 bases and 1 base, in that order; junction bases with no gene match: 8. The V gene's germline CDR1 is DFQATT and CDR2 SNEGSKA (reference sequence). The DNA for the CDR3 is TGCAGTGCTAGGAAGGGGACTAGCGGGGCCTTCCAAGAGACCCAGTACTTC. Its protein is CSARKGTSGAFQETQYF.

This clonotype was recorded at least ten times. The chain employs TRBV12-3 or TRBV12-4 and TRBJ1-3; 10 bases align to TRBD1. This CDR3 region has 17 residues. V was clipped by 6 bases and J by 2 bases; unmatched bases: 10. The CDR3 DNA is TGTGCCAGCAGACCGCTGGGACAGGGGTTCACTGGAAACACCATATATTTT. Translating gives CASRPLGQGFTGNTIYF.

This clonotype was counted between two and nine times. The chain recombines TRBV10-3 with TRBJ2-2, with 7 bases that match TRBD1. The CDR3 consists of 13 residues. V shed 9 bases and J 5 bases; nucleotides not matched to a gene: 6. CDR1 is ENHRY, CDR2 SYGVKD, per germline. In DNA form, the CDR3 reads TGTGCCATAACCGACAGGGAGACCGGGGAGCTGTTTTTT. This translates into CAITDRETGELFF.

This clonotype was detected a few times. The chain employs TRBV10-3 and TRBJ2-1, with D uncertain. Germline assignment: CDR1 ENHRY and CDR2 SYGVKD. V lost 6 bases to trimming and J lost 9 bases, with 18 bases between them. The CDR3 covers 14 residues. The DNA of the CDR3 is TGTGCCATCAGGGCCACCACCGAAGGTAGTGAGCAGTTCTTC. Residues: CAIRATTEGSEQFF.

V and J are TRBV7-2 and TRBJ2-1; weak D call: TRBD1 (6 bases). From germline, CDR1 is SGHTA and CDR2 FQGNSA. V lost 1 base and J 6 bases, leaving 13 bases between the germline ends. This CDR3 contains 15 residues. CDR3 coding DNA: TGTGCCAGCAGCTTAGTCGGACAGCATAGCAATGAGCAGTTCTTC. Its translation is CASSLVGQHSNEQFF.

The J gene is TRBJ2-1, the V gene TRBV20-1, with TRBD2 matching 11 bases. The CDR3 runs to 15 residues. Germline CDR1 DFQATT, CDR2 SNEGSKA (reference sequence). The CDR3 protein is CRPLAGGVAYNEQFF. Written as DNA, the CDR3 is TGCAGACCCTTAGCGGGGGGGGTGGCCTACAATGAGCAGTTCTTC.

The chain links TRBV5-1 to TRBJ2-2, with TRBD1 identical over 10 bases. Germline assignment: CDR1 SGHRS and CDR2 YFSETQ. The CDR3 spans 16 residues. V lost 4 bases and J lost 2; bases outside the gene matches: 5. CDR3 nucleotides: TGCGCCAGCAGCCGACAGGGGGCAGATAACACCGGGGAGCTGTTTTTT. Translated, it gives CASSRQGADNTGELFF.

The rearrangement links TRBV11-2 to TRBJ1-1; a weak D match, TRBD1 (5 bases). Germline lookup yields CDR1 SGHAT and CDR2 FQNNGV. V was clipped by 5 bases and J by 3 bases, with 22 bases between them. This CDR3 has 17 residues. The chain's CDR3 is CASSAIAGGVFDTEAFF. The CDR3 DNA is TGTGCCAGCAGCGCTATTGCGGGGGGAGTATTTGACACTGAAGCTTTCTTT.

This clonotype came up once. The chain joins TRBV12-3 or TRBV12-4 to TRBJ2-2, with D unclear. The CDR3 loop spans 13 amino acids. Trimming shortened V by 6 bases and J by 7 bases, and 12 bases separated the two germline ends. CDR3 region: CASRDPASGELFF. The CDR3 region has the DNA TGTGCCAGCAGGGACCCCGCGAGCGGGGAGCTGTTTTTT.

This clonotype was detected a few times. This chain connects TRBV10-3 to TRBJ2-3, with 9 positions matching TRBD1. J gave up 1 base and V 6 bases, and 5 bases lay outside the gene matches. This CDR3 is built from 15 residues. CDR1 and CDR2 (germline): ENHRY, SYGVKD. The DNA of the CDR3 is TGTGCCATCAGGGGGACAGGGTTCGGCACAGATACGCAGTATTTT. This translates into CAIRGTGFGTDTQYF.

This clonotype was seen a few times. The chain uses TRBV7-3 and TRBJ2-7; a possible D gene is TRBD2 (5 bases). The germline V and J ends were trimmed by 3 bases and 3 bases, with 12 bases remaining between them. In germline, CDR1 is SGHTA, CDR2 FQGTGA. This CDR3 spans 14 amino acids. The CDR3 nucleotides read TGTGCCAGCAGCTTCCGGGGTGGGGACTACGAGCAGTACTTC. Its protein is CASSFRGGDYEQYF.

The rearrangement joins TRBV20-1 to TRBJ2-3; TRBD2 matches at 16 bases. The CDR3 sequence is 16 residues long. V shed 0 bases and J 7 bases; nucleotides not matched to a gene: 4. Germline CDR1 and CDR2: DFQATT and SNEGSKA (reference sequence). The CDR3 DNA reads TGCAGTGCTAGAGAGGGACTAGCGGGGGGGTCATATACGCAGTATTTT. Amino acids: CSAREGLAGGSYTQYF.